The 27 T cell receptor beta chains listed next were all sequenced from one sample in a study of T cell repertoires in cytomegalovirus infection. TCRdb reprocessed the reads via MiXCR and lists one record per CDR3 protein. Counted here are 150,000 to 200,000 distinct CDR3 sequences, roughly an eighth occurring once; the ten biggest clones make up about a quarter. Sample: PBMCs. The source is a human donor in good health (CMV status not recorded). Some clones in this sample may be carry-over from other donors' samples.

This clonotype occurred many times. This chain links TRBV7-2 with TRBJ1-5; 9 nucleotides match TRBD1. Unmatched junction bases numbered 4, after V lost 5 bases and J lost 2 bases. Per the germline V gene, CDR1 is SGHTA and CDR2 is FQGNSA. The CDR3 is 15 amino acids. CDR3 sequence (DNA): TGTGCCAGCAGCCAACGACAGGGGGGCAATCAGCCCCAGCATTTT. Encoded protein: CASSQRQGGNQPQHF.

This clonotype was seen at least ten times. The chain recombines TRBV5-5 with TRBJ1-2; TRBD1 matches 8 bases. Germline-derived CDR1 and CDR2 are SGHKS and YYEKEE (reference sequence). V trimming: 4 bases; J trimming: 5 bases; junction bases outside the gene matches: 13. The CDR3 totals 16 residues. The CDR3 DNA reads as TGTGCCAGCAGCCCCACCGGGACAGGAGACCCTTATGGCTACACCTTC. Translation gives CASSPTGTGDPYGYTF.

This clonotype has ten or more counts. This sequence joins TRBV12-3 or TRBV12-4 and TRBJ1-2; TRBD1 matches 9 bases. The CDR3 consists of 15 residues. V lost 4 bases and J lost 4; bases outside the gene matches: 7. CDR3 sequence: CASSSRTGVIYGYTF. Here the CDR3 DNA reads TGTGCCAGCAGTTCCCGGACAGGGGTTATCTATGGCTACACCTTC.

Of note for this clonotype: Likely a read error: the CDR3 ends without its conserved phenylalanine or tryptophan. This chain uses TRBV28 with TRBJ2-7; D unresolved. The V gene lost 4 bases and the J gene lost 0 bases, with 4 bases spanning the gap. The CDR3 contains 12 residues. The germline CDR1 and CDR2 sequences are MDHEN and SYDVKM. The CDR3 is CASSSSSYEQYL. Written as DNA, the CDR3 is TGTGCCAGCAGTTCTTCCTCCTACGAGCAGTACCTC.

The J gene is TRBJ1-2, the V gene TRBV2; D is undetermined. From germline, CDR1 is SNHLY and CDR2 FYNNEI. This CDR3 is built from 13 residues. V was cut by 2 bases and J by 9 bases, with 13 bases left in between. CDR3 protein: CASSERALIRYTF. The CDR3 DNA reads TGTGCCAGCAGTGAAAGAGCGCTAATCCGCTACACCTTC.

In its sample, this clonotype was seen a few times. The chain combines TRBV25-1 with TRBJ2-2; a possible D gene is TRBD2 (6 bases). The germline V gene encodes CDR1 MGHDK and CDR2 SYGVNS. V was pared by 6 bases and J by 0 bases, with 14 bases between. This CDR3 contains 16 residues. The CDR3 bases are TGTGCCAGCAGAGTCCCGGGACTGGCGAACACCGGGGAGCTGTTTTTT. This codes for CASRVPGLANTGELFF.

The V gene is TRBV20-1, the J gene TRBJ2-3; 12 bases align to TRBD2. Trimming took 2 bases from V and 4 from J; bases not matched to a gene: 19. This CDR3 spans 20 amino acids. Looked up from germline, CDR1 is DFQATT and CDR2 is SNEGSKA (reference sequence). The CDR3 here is CSARSSSLTLAGGPSDTQYF. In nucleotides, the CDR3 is TGCAGTGCTAGATCCTCTTCTTTGACGCTAGCGGGGGGGCCGTCAGATACGCAGTATTTT.

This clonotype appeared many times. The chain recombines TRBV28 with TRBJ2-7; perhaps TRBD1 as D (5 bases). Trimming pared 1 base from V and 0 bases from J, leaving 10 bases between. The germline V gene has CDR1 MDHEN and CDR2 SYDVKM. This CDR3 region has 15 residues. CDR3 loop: CASSLSNRISYEQYF. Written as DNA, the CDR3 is TGTGCCAGCAGTTTATCCAACAGGATCTCCTACGAGCAGTACTTC.

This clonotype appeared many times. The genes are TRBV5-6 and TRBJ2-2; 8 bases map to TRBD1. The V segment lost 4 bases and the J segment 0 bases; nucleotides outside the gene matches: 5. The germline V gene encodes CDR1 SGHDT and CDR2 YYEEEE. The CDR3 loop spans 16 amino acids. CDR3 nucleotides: TGTGCCAGCAGCCGTATGGGACAGGCGAACACCGGGGAGCTGTTTTTT. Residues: CASSRMGQANTGELFF. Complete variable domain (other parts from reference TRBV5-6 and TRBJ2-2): DAGVTQSPTHLIKTRGQQVTLRCSPKSGHDTVSWYQQALGQGPQFIFQYYEEEERQRGNFPDRFSGHQFPNYSSELNVNALLLGDSALYLCASSRMGQANTGELFFGEGSRLTVL.

CDR3 in DNA: TGTGCCAGCAGCGACGCCCCGGGACACTCCAGCACAGATACGCAGTATTTT. Amino acids: CASSDAPGHSSTDTQYF. The chain uses TRBV5-4 and TRBJ2-3; tentatively, D is TRBD1 (6 bases). The CDR3 sequence is 17 residues long. Germline V lookup: CDR1 SGHNT, CDR2 YYREEE (reference sequence). Trimming removed 4 bases from V and 0 bases from J, with 18 bases in between.

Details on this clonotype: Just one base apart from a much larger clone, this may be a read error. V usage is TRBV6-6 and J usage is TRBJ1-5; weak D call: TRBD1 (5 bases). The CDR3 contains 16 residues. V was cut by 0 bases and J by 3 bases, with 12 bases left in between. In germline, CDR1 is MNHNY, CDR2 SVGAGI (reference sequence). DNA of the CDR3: TGTGCCAGCAGTTACTCAATAGCAGGGCTCAATCAGCCCCAGCATTTT. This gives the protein CASSYSIAGLNQPQHF.

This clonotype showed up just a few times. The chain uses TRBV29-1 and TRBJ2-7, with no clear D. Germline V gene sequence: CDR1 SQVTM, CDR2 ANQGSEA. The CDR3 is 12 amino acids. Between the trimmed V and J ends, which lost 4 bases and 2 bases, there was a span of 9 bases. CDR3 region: CSVAQLPYEQYF. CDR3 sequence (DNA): TGCAGCGTTGCCCAGCTCCCCTACGAGCAGTACTTC.

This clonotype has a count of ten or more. The CDR3 sequence is CASSLGPGTQYF. The CDR3 nucleotides are TGTGCCAGCAGCTTAGGCCCGGGGACCCAGTACTTC. The chain is built from TRBV7-2 and TRBJ2-5; D is unclear. Germline V gives CDR1 SGHTA, CDR2 FQGNSA. V lost 1 base and J 7 bases, leaving 7 bases between the germline ends. CDR3 length: 12 amino acids.

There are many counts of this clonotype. The CDR3 protein is CASNPGGSYNEQFF. For the CDR3, the DNA is TGTGCCAGCAACCCGGGAGGGAGCTACAATGAGCAGTTCTTC. The chain employs TRBV28 and TRBJ2-1, with TRBD2 matching 8 bases. Trimming removed 7 bases from V and 3 bases from J; junction bases left unmatched: 5. The CDR3 runs 14 residues. Per the germline V gene, CDR1 is MDHEN and CDR2 is SYDVKM.

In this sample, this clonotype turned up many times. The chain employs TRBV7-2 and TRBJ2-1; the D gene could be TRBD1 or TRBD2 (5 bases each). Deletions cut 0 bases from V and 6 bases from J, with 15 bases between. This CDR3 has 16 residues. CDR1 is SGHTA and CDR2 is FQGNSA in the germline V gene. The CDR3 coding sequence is TGTGCCAGCAGCTTAGCGCGCCGAGGGGCCGGCAATGAGCAGTTCTTC. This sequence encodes CASSLARRGAGNEQFF.

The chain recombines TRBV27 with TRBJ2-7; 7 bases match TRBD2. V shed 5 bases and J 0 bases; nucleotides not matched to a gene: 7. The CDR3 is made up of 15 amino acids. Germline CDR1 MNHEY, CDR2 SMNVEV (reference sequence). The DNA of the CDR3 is TGTGCCAGCAGTAAACGGCGGGGGTACTCCTACGAGCAGTACTTC. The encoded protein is CASSKRRGYSYEQYF.

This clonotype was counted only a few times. The CDR3 DNA reads TGCAGTGCTAGGGGGGGACGGACAACCTACGAGCAGTACTTC. Residues: CSARGGRTTYEQYF. V is TRBV20-1 and J is TRBJ2-7, with D maybe TRBD2 (6 bases). Germline loops: CDR1 DFQATT, CDR2 SNEGSKA (reference sequence). This CDR3 comprises 14 residues. Trimming left V 3 bases short and J 2 bases short, with 14 bases between.

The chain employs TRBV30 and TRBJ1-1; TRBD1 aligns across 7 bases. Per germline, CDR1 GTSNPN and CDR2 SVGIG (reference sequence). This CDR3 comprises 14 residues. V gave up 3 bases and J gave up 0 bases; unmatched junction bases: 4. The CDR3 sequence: CAWRAGTVNTEAFF. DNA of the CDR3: TGTGCCTGGAGGGCCGGGACAGTGAACACTGAAGCTTTCTTT. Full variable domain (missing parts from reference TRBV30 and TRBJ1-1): SQTIHQWPATLVQPVGSPLSLECTVEGTSNPNLYWYRQAAGRGLQLLFYSVGIGQISSEVPQNLSASRPQDRQFILSSKKLLLSDSGFYLCAWRAGTVNTEAFFGQGTRLTVV.

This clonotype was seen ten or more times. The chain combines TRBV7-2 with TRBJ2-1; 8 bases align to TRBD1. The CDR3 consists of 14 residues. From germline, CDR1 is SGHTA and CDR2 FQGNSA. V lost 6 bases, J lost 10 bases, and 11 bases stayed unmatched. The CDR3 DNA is TGTGCCAGCAGTTTTGGACAGGGTGTAAGGGAGCAGTTCTTC. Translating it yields CASSFGQGVREQFF.

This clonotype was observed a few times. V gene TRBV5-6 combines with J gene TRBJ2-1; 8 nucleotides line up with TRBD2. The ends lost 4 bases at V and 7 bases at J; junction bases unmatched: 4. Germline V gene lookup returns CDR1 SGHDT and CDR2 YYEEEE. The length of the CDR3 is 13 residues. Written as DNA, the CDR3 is TGTGCCAGCAGCCGGGGGGGGCGGAATGAGCAGTTCTTC. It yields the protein CASSRGGRNEQFF.

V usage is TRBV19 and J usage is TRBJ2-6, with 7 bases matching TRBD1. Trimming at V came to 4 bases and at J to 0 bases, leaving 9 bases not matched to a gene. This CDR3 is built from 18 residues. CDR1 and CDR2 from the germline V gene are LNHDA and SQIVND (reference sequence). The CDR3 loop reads CASSKRSGQSSGANVLTF. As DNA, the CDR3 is TGTGCCAGTAGTAAGAGGTCGGGACAGAGCTCTGGGGCCAACGTCCTGACTTTC. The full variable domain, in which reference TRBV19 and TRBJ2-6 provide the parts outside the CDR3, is DGGITQSPKYLFRKEGQNVTLSCEQNLNHDAMYWYRQDPGQGLRLIYYSQIVNDFQKGDIAEGYSVSREKKESFPLTVTSAQKNPTAFYLCASSKRSGQSSGANVLTFGAGSRLTVL.

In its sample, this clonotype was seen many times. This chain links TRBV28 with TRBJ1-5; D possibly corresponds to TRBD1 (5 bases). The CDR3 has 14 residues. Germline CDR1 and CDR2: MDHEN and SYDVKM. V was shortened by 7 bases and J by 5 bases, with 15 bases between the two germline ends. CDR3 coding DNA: TGTGCCAGCACCACTAATTGGGGCGATCAGCCCCAGCATTTT. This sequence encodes CASTTNWGDQPQHF.

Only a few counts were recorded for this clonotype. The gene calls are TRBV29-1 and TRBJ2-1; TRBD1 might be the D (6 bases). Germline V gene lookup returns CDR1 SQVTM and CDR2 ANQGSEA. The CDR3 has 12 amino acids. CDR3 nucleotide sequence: TGCAGTTTATTGACAGGTTACAATGAGCAGTTCTTC. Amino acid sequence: CSLLTGYNEQFF.

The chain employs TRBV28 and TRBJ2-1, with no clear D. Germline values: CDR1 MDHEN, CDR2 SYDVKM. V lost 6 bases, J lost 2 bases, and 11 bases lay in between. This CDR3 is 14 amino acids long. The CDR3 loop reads CASRGLQAYNEQFF. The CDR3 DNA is TGTGCCAGCAGGGGCCTGCAGGCCTACAATGAGCAGTTCTTC. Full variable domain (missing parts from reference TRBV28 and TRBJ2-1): DVKVTQSSRYLVKRTGEKVFLECVQDMDHENMFWYRQDPGLGLRLIYFSYDVKMKEKGDIPEGYSVSREKKERFSLILESASTNQTSMYLCASRGLQAYNEQFFGPGTRLTVL.

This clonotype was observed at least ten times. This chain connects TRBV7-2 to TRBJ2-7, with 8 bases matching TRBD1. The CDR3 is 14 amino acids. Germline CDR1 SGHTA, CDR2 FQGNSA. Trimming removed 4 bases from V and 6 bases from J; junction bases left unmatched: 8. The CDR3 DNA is TGTGCCAGCAGCTGGGACAGGATGAATCTCGAGCAGTACTTC. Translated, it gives CASSWDRMNLEQYF.

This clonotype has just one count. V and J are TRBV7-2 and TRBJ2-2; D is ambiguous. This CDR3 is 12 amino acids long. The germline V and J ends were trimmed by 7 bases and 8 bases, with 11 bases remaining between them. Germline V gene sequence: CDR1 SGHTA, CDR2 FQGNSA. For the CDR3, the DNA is TGTGCCAGCATCTCCGTGTTGGGGGAGCTGTTTTTT. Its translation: CASISVLGELFF.

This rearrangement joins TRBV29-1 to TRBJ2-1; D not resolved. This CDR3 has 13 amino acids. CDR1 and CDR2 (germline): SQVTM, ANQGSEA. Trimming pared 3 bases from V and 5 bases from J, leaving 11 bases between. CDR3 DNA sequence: TGCAGCGTTGATCGGCAGGTAAACAATGAGCAGTTCTTC. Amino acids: CSVDRQVNNEQFF.